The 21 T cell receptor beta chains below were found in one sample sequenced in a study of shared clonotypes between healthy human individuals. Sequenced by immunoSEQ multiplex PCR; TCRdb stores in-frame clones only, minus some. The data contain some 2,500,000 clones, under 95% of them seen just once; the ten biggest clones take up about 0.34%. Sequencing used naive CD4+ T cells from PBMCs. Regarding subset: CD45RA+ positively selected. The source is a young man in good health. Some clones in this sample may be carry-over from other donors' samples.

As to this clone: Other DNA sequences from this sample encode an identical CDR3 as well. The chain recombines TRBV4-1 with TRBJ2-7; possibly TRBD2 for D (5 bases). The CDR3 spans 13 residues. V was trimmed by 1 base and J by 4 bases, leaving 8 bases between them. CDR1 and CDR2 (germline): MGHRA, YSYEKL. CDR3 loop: CASSQVGGYEQYF. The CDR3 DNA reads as TGCGCCAGCAGCCAAGTGGGCGGGTACGAGCAGTACTTC.

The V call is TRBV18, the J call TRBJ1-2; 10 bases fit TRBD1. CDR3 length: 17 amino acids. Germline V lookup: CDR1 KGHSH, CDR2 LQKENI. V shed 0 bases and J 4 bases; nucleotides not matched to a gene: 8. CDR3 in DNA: TGTGCCAGCTCACCACCGGGACAGGGGCCGGAGGGCTATGGCTACACCTTC. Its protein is CASSPPGQGPEGYGYTF.

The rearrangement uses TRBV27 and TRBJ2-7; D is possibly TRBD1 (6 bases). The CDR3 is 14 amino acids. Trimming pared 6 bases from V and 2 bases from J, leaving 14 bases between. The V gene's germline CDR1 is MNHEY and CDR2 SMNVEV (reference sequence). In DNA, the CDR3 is TGTGCCAGCAGATTACAGGGAGCCACCTACGAGCAGTACTTC. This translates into CASRLQGATYEQYF.

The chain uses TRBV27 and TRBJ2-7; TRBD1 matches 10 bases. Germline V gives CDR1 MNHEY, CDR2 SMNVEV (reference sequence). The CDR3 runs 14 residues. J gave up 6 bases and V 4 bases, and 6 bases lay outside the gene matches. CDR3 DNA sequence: TGTGCCAGCAGTTCCGACAGGGGGCGCCCCGAGCAGTACTTC. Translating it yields CASSSDRGRPEQYF.

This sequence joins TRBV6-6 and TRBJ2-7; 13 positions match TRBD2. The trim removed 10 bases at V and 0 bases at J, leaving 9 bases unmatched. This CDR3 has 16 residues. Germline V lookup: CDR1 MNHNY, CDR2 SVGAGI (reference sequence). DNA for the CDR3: TGTGCCAACCTGGGACTAGCGGGAATGAGCTCCTACGAGCAGTACTTC. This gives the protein CANLGLAGMSSYEQYF.

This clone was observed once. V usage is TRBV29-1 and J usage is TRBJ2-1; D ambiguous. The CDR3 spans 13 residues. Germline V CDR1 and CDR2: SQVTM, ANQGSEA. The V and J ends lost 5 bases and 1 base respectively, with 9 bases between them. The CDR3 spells CSVTGGSYNEQFF. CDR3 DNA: TGCAGCGTTACGGGCGGTTCCTACAATGAGCAGTTCTTC.

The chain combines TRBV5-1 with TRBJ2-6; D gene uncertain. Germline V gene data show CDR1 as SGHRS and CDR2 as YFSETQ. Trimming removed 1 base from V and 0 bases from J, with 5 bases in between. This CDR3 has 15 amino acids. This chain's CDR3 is CASSLPLSGANVLTF. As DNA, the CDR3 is TGCGCCAGCAGCTTGCCCCTCTCTGGGGCCAACGTCCTGACTTTC.

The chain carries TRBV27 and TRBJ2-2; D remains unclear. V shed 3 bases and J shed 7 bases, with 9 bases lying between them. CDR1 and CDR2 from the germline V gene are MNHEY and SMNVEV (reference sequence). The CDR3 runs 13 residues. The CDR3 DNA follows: TGTGCCAGCAGTTTCCGACGCTTCGGGGAGCTGTTTTTT. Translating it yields CASSFRRFGELFF.

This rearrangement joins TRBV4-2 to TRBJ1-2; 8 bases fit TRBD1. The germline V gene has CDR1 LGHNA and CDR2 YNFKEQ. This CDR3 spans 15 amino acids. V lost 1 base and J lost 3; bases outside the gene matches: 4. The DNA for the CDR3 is TGTGCCAGCAGCCAAGGGACAGGGCTAGACTATGGCTACACCTTC. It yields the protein CASSQGTGLDYGYTF.

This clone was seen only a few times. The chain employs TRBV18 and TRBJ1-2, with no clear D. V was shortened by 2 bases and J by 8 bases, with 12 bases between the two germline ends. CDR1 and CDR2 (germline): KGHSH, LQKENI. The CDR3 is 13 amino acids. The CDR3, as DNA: TGTGCCAGCTCACCATCGCCGCCCGACGGCTACACCTTC. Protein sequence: CASSPSPPDGYTF. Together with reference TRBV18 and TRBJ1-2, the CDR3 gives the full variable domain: NAGVMQNPRHLVRRRGQEARLRCSPMKGHSHVYWYRQLPEEGLKFMVYLQKENIIDESGMPKERFSAEFPKEGPSILRIQQVVRGDSAAYFCASSPSPPDGYTFGSGTRLTVV.

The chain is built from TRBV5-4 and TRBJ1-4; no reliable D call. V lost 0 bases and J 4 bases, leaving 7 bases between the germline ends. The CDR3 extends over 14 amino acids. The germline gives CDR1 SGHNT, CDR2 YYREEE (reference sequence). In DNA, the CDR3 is TGTGCCAGCAGCTTGGCAAAAGATAATGAAAAACTGTTTTTT. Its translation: CASSLAKDNEKLFF.

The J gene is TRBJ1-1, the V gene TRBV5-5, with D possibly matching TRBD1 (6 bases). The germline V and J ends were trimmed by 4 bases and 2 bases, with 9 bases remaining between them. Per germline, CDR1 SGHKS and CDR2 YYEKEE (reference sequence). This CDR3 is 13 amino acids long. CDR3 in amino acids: CASSQQGNTEAFF. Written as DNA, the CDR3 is TGTGCCAGCAGCCAACAGGGAAACACTGAAGCTTTCTTT.

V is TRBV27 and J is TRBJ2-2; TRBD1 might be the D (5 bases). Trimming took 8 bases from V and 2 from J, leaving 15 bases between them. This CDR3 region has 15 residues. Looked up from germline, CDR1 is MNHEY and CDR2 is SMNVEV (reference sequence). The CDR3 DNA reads TGTGCCAGCCATACAGGACGAAGAAACACCGGGGAGCTGTTTTTT. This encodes CASHTGRRNTGELFF.

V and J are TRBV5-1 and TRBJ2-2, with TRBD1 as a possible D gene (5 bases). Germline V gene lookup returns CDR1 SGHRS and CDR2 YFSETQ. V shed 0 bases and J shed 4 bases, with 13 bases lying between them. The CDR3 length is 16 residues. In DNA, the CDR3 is TGCGCCAGCAGCTTGGCCCAGGGTGTGAGCACCGGGGAGCTGTTTTTT. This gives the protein CASSLAQGVSTGELFF.

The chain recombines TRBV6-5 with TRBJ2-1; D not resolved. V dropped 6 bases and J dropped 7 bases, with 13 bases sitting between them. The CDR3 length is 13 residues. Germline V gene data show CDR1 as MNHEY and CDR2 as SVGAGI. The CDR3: CASSRERGNEQFF. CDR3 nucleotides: TGTGCCAGCAGCCGAGAGCGCGGAAATGAGCAGTTCTTC.

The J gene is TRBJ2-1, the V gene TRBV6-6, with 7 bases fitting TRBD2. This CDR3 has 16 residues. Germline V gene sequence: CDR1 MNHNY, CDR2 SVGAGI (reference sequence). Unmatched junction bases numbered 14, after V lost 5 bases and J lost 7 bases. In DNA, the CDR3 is TGTGCCAGCAGTCCGACTGGAGGTGGGAGGGTTAATGAGCAGTTCTTC. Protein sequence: CASSPTGGGRVNEQFF.

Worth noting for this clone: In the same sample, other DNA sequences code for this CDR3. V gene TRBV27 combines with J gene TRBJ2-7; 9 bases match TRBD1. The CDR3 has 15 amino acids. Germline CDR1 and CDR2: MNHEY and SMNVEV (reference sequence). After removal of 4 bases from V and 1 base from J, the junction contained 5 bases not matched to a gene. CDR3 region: CASSSPGTGSYEQYF. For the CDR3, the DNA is TGTGCCAGCAGTTCCCCCGGGACAGGGTCCTACGAGCAGTACTTC.

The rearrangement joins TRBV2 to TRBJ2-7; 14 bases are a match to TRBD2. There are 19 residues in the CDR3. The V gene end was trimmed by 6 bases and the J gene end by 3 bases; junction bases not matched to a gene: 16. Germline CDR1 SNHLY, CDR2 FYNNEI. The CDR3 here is CASREFGTSGRSGIYEQYF. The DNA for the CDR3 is TGTGCCAGCAGAGAGTTCGGGACTAGCGGGAGATCCGGGATCTACGAGCAGTACTTC.

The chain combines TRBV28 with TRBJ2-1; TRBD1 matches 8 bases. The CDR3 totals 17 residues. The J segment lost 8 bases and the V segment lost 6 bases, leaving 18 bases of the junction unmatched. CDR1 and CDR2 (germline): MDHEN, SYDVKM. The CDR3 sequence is CASSRTGPGSPWDEQFF. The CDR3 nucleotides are TGTGCCAGCAGCAGGACAGGGCCGGGGTCGCCATGGGATGAGCAGTTCTTC.

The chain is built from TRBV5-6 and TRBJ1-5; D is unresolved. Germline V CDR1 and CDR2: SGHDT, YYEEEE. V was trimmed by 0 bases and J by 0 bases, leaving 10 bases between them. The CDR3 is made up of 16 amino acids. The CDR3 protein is CASSLGPDYSNQPQHF. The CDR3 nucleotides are TGTGCCAGCAGCTTGGGTCCAGACTATAGCAATCAGCCCCAGCATTTT.

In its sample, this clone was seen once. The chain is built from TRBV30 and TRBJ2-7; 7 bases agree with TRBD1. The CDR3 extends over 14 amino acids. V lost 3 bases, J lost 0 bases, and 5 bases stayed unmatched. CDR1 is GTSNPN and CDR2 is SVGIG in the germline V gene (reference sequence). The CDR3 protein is CAWRDTGVSYEQYF. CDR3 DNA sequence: TGTGCCTGGAGAGACACAGGGGTCTCCTACGAGCAGTACTTC.